The 6 T cell receptor beta chains below were found in one sample sequenced in a study of siplizumab effects on memory and regulatory T cells. The protocol was immunoSEQ multiplex PCR, while the TCRdb copy is restricted to in-frame clones and leaves out a portion. Of 95,000 to 100,000 clones in the sample, around 90% are singletons; the top ten hold around 11%. The sample comprised non-Treg CD4+ T cells sorted from blood. These receptor sequences come from a human donor in good health.

V and J are TRBV9 and TRBJ2-5; D may be TRBD1 (5 bases). This CDR3 has 17 amino acids. The V end was cut by 4 bases, the J end by 1 base, with 20 bases between. Germline values: CDR1 SGDLS, CDR2 YYNGEE. The CDR3 region is CASSTNLFTDSQETQYF. The CDR3 DNA reads TGTGCCAGCAGCACCAACCTATTCACTGACAGCCAAGAGACCCAGTACTTC.

This clone came up once. V and J are TRBV12-5 and TRBJ1-5; 7 nucleotides agree with TRBD1. The CDR3 spans 20 residues. V lost 0 bases, J lost 5 bases, and 19 bases stayed unmatched. The germline V gene encodes CDR1 LGHNT and CDR2 FRNRAP. Here the CDR3 reads CASGLVPVGRAGGADQPQHF. CDR3 nucleotide sequence: TGTGCTAGTGGTTTGGTACCGGTGGGTCGGGCAGGGGGTGCGGATCAGCCCCAGCATTTT.

CDR3: CASSQETGVNTEAFF. For the CDR3, the DNA is TGCGCCAGCAGCCAAGAGACAGGGGTAAACACTGAAGCTTTCTTT. The chain links TRBV4-1 to TRBJ1-1, with 8 nucleotides matching TRBD1. The CDR3 sequence is 15 residues long. Germline loops: CDR1 MGHRA, CDR2 YSYEKL. The V and J ends lost 0 bases and 2 bases, in that order; junction bases with no gene match: 2.

The chain combines TRBV7-8 with TRBJ2-2, with a tentative D call TRBD2 (7 bases). CDR1 and CDR2 from the germline V gene are SGHVS and FQNEAQ. This CDR3 comprises 14 residues. V lost 7 bases and J lost 6, with 15 bases in between. CDR3 nucleotide sequence: TGTGCCAGCACCCCCCGCGGGGGCTCCGGGGAGCTGTTTTTT. Amino acid sequence: CASTPRGGSGELFF.

The CDR3 DNA reads as TGTGCCAGTACCTCATATCTGGGAAGAGGAAAACTGTTTTTT. Amino acids: CASTSYLGRGKLFF. The chain joins TRBV19 to TRBJ1-4; no clear D gene. CDR3 length: 14 residues. In germline, CDR1 is LNHDA, CDR2 SQIVND (reference sequence). Deletions cut 7 bases from V and 10 bases from J, with 19 bases between.

The genes are TRBV5-4 and TRBJ2-1; D remains ambiguous. CDR3 size: 13 residues. Per germline, CDR1 SGHNT and CDR2 YYREEE (reference sequence). V lost 3 bases and J 8 bases, leaving 12 bases between the germline ends. The CDR3 DNA reads TGTGCCAGCAGCTCTACCGTAGTGGATGAGCAGTTCTTC. This encodes CASSSTVVDEQFF.